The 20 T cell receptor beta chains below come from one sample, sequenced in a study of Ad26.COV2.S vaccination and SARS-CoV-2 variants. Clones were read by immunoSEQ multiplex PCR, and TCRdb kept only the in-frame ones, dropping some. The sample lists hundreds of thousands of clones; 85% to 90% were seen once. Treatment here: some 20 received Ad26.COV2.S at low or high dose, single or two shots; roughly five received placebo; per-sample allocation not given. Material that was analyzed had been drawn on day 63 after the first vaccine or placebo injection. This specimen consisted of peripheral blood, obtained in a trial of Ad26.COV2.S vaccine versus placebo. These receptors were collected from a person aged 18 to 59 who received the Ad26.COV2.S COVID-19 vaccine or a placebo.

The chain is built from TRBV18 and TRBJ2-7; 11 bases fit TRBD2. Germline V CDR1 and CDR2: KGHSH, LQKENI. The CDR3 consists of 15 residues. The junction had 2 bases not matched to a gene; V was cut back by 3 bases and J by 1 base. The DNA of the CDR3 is TGTGCCAGCTCACCTACTAGCGGGAGTTCCTACGAGCAGTACGTC. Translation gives CASSPTSGSSYEQYV.

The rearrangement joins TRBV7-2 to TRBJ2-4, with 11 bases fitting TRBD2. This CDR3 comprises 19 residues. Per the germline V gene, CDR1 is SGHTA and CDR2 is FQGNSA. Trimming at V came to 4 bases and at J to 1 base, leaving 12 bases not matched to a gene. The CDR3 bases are TGTGCCAGCAGCTCCGACCTAGCGGGGGGCGTTTGGGCCAAAAACATTCAGTACTTC. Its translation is CASSSDLAGGVWAKNIQYF.

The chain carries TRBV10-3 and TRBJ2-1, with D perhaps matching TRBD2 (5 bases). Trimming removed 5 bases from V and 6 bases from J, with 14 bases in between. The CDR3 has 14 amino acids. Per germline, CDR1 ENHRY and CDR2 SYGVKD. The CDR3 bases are TGTGCCATCAGTCCGATGGCACGGGGCAATGAGCAGTTCTTC. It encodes CAISPMARGNEQFF.

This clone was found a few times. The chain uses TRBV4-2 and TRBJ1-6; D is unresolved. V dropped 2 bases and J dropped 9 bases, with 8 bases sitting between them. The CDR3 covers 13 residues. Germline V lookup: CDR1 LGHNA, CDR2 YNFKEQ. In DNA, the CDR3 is TGTGCCAGCAGCCAAATATTTAGTTCACCCCTCCACTTT. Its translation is CASSQIFSSPLHF.

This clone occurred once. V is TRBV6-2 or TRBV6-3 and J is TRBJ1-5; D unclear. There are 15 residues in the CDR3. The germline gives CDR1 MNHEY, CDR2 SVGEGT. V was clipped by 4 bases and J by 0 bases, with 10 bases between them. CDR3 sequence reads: CASSSHQNSNQPQHF. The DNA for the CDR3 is TGTGCCAGCAGTTCTCATCAGAATAGCAATCAGCCCCAGCATTTT.

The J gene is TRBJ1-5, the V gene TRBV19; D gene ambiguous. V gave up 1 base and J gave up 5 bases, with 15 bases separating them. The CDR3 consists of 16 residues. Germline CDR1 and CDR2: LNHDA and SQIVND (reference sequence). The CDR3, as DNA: TGTGCCAGTAGTATAGTCATCTGGCGTGGAGATCAGCCCCAGCATTTT. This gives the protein CASSIVIWRGDQPQHF.

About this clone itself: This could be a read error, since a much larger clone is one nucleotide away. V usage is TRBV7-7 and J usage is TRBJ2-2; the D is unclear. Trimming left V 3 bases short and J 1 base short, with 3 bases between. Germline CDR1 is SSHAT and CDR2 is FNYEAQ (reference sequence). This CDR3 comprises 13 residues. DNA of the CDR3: TGTGCCAGCAGCTTCGTGAACACCGGGGAGCTGTTTTTT. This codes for CASSFVNTGELFF.

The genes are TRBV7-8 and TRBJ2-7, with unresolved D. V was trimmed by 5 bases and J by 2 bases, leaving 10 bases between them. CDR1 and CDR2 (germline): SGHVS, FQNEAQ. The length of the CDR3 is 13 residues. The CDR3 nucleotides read TGTGCCAGCAGCCCTCTCGGAACCTACGAGCAGTACTTC. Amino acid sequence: CASSPLGTYEQYF.

The CDR3 loop is CSVLDRANTEAFF. CDR3 in DNA: TGCAGCGTTCTGGACAGGGCGAACACTGAAGCTTTCTTT. The V and J genes are TRBV29-1 and TRBJ1-1; TRBD1 matches at 8 bases. The CDR3 extends over 13 amino acids. After removal of 5 bases from V and 1 base from J, the junction contained 3 bases not matched to a gene. The germline gives CDR1 SQVTM, CDR2 ANQGSEA.

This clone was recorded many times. DNA of the CDR3: TGCAGCGTCGTTGACAGGCAGTACGAGCAGTACTTC. Translated, it gives CSVVDRQYEQYF. V usage is TRBV29-1 and J usage is TRBJ2-7, with D possibly matching TRBD1 (6 bases). Between the trimmed V and J ends, which lost 6 bases and 4 bases, there was a span of 13 bases. The CDR3 has 12 amino acids. Per germline, CDR1 SQVTM and CDR2 ANQGSEA.

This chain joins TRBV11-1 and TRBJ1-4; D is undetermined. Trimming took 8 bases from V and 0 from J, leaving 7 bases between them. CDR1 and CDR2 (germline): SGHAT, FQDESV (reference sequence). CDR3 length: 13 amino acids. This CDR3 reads CASRRSTNEKLFF. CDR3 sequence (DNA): TGTGCCAGCCGTAGATCAACTAATGAAAAACTGTTTTTT.

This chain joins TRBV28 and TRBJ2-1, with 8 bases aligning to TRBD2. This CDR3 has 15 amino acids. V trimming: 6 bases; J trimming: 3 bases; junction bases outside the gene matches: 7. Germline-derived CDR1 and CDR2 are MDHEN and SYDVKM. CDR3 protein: CASRQPGGNYNEQFF. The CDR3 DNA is TGTGCCAGCAGACAACCGGGGGGGAACTACAATGAGCAGTTCTTC.

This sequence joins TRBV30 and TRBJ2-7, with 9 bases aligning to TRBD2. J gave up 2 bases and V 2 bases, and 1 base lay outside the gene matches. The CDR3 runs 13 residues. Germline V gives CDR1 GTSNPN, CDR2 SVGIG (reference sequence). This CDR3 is CAWSIAGAYEQYV. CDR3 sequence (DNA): TGTGCCTGGAGTATAGCGGGAGCCTACGAGCAGTACGTC.

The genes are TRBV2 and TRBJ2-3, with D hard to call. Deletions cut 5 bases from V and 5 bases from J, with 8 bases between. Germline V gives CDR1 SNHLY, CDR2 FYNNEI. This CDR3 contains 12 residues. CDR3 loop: CASSQGGDTQYF. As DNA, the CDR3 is TGTGCCAGCAGTCAAGGTGGAGATACGCAGTATTTT.

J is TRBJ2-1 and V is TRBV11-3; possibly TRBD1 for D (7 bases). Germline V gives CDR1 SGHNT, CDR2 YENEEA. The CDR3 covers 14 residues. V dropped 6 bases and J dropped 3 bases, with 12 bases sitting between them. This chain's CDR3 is CASSRQGGYNEQFF. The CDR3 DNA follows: TGTGCCAGCAGTAGACAGGGAGGCTACAATGAGCAGTTCTTC. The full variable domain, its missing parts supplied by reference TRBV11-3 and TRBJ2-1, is EAGVVQSPRYKIIEKKQPVAFWCNPISGHNTLYWYLQNLGQGPELLIRYENEEAVDDSQLPKDRFSAERLKGVDSTLKIQPAELGDSAVYLCASSRQGGYNEQFFGPGTRLTVL.

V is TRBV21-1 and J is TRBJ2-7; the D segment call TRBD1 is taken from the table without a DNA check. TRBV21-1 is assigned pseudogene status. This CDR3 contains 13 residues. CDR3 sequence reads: CASSKRDTYEQYV. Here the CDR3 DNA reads TGTGCCAGCAGCAAAAGGGACACCTACGAGCAGTACGTC.

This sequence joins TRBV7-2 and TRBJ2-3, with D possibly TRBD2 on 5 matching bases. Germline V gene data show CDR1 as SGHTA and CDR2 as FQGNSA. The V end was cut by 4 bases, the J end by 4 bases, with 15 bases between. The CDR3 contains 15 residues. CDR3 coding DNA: TGTGCCAGCAGCTCCCTGCCCTTAGCGTCAGATACGCAGTATTTT. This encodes CASSSLPLASDTQYF.

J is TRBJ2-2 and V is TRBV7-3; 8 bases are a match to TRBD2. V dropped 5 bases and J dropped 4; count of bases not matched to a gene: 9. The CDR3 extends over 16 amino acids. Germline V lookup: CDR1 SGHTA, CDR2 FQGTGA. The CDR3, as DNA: TGTGCCAGCAGCCGGGGCGGGACTAGTCTCACCGGGGAGCTGTTTTTT. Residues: CASSRGGTSLTGELFF.

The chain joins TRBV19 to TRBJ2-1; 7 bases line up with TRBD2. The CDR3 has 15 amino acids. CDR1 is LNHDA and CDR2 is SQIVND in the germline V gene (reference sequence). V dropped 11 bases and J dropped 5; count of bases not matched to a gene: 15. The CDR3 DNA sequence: TGTGCCTCCAAAAAGGCGGGAGTAATGAACAATGAGCAGTTCTTC. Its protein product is CASKKAGVMNNEQFF.

CDR3 in amino acids: CASSQGQTRNIQYF. DNA for the CDR3: TGCGCCAGCAGCCAGGGACAGACCAGAAACATTCAGTACTTC. The gene calls are TRBV5-1 and TRBJ2-4, with 7 positions matching TRBD1. Germline V gives CDR1 SGHRS, CDR2 YFSETQ. J lost 6 bases, V lost 4 bases, and 7 bases had no gene match. The CDR3 has 14 residues.